One sample yielded the 4 T cell receptor beta chains listed below, sequenced in a study of blood T cell repertoires in COVID-19. Clones were read by immunoSEQ multiplex PCR, and TCRdb kept only the in-frame ones, dropping some. This table holds about 170,000 clones, roughly 88% found once. What was sequenced was peripheral blood. The receptors come from a man aged 80 or over with COVID-19, enrolled during active disease.

The chain combines TRBV19 with TRBJ1-5; D is undetermined. CDR1 LNHDA and CDR2 SQIVND come from the germline V gene (reference sequence). CDR3 length: 13 amino acids. V gave up 9 bases and J gave up 6 bases, with 15 bases separating them. The DNA for the CDR3 is TGTGCCAGCTCGGTCGCTTTTTTTCAGCCCCAGCATTTT. Translating it yields CASSVAFFQPQHF.

The chain recombines TRBV11-3 with TRBJ2-4, with D perhaps matching TRBD1 (7 bases). CDR3 size: 11 residues. Trimming took off 7 bases at V and 8 bases at J, with 9 bases between the two ends. The germline gives CDR1 SGHNT, CDR2 YENEEA. Here the CDR3 DNA reads TGTGCCAGCACCAGGGGGGACATTCAGTACTTC. This translates into CASTRGDIQYF.

The V and J genes are TRBV6-2 or TRBV6-3 and TRBJ2-7; perhaps TRBD2 as D (6 bases). The germline V and J ends were trimmed by 2 bases and 0 bases, with 11 bases remaining between them. This CDR3 comprises 15 residues. CDR1 and CDR2 from the germline V gene are MNHEY and SVGEGT. The CDR3: CASSYAGSSSYEQYF. In DNA form, the CDR3 reads TGTGCCAGCAGTTACGCGGGGTCAAGCTCCTACGAGCAGTACTTC.

The V gene is TRBV19, the J gene TRBJ1-4; TRBD1 matches at 8 bases. This CDR3 region has 14 residues. Germline assignment: CDR1 LNHDA and CDR2 SQIVND (reference sequence). V was pared by 5 bases and J by 6 bases, with 5 bases of the junction left unmatched. The CDR3 reads CASSDTGGDEKLFF. DNA for the CDR3: TGTGCCAGTAGTGACACAGGGGGAGATGAAAAACTGTTTTTT.